These 15 T cell receptor beta chains were all obtained from the same sample, sequenced in a study of cytomegalovirus exposure and HLA in healthy donors. PCR involved 60 Vbeta and 13 Jbeta primers. The protocol was immunoSEQ multiplex PCR, while the TCRdb copy is restricted to in-frame clones and leaves out a portion. The sample lists more than 90,000 clones, about 85% occurring once. Sequenced input: PBMCs. These TCRs come from a man aged 30 to 45 in good health and CMV-seronegative.

This clone was recorded a few times. The chain is built from TRBV4-3 and TRBJ1-5; 9 bases line up with TRBD1. Germline V gene sequence: CDR1 LGHNA, CDR2 YSLEER. V gave up 2 bases and J gave up 9 bases; unmatched junction bases: 8. This CDR3 region has 15 residues. The DNA of the CDR3 is TGCGCCAGCAGCCAATATCCCGGGACAGGGTCGCCCCAGCATTTT. Translating it yields CASSQYPGTGSPQHF.

The chain links TRBV28 to TRBJ1-1, with 11 bases lining up with TRBD1. The J segment lost 5 bases and the V segment lost 5 bases, leaving 10 bases of the junction unmatched. CDR1 and CDR2 (germline): MDHEN, SYDVKM. CDR3 length equals 16 residues. DNA of the CDR3: TGTGCCAGCAGTAAAAGGACAGGGGGCGCCCCGACTGAAGCTTTCTTT. It encodes CASSKRTGGAPTEAFF.

The chain couples TRBV15 to TRBJ2-2; tentative D call: TRBD1 (6 bases). V lost 1 base and J 3 bases, leaving 6 bases between the germline ends. The CDR3 contains 14 residues. Germline assignment: CDR1 LNHNV and CDR2 YYDKDF (reference sequence). The CDR3 nucleotides are TGTGCCACCAGCAGAGGACAGGACACCGGGGAGCTGTTTTTT. Its protein product is CATSRGQDTGELFF. The variable domain in full, completed from reference TRBV15 and TRBJ2-2, reads DAMVIQNPRYQVTQFGKPVTLSCSQTLNHNVMYWYQQKSSQAPKLLFHYYDKDFNNEADTPDNFQSRRPNTSFCFLDIRSPGLGDTAMYLCATSRGQDTGELFFGEGSRLTVL.

The chain combines TRBV27 with TRBJ1-2; no clear D. V was clipped by 1 base and J by 1 base, with 13 bases between them. Per germline, CDR1 MNHEY and CDR2 SMNVEV (reference sequence). The CDR3 is 16 residues long. The CDR3 region has the DNA TGTGCCAGCAGTTTATATGGCCAGATACATAACTATGGCTACACCTTC. This codes for CASSLYGQIHNYGYTF.

This rearrangement joins TRBV21-1 to TRBJ2-7; TRBD1, the table's D call, was not compared with the DNA. TRBV21-1 represents a pseudogene. The CDR3 loop spans 15 amino acids. CDR3 loop: CASRNDTGSRYEQYF. The DNA of the CDR3 is TGTGCCAGCAGGAACGACACAGGGAGCAGGTACGAGCAGTACTTC.

The chain has TRBV5-4 and TRBJ2-3; TRBD2 matches at 13 bases. V was pared by 1 base and J by 4 bases, with 9 bases of the junction left unmatched. CDR3 length equals 18 residues. The germline V gene encodes CDR1 SGHNT and CDR2 YYREEE (reference sequence). In DNA form, the CDR3 reads TGTGCCAGCAGCTTGCGGGGACTAGCGGGACCGTACGCAGATACGCAGTATTTT. Its translation is CASSLRGLAGPYADTQYF.

This chain connects TRBV4-1 to TRBJ2-7; tentative D call: TRBD2 (5 bases). The length of the CDR3 is 14 residues. The V and J ends lost 1 base and 2 bases respectively, with 9 bases between them. CDR1 MGHRA and CDR2 YSYEKL come from the germline V gene. As DNA, the CDR3 is TGCGCCAGCAGCCAAGGAGCCGGGGCCTACGAGCAGTACTTC. Its protein is CASSQGAGAYEQYF.

The V and J genes are TRBV6-5 and TRBJ1-1, with 8 bases fitting TRBD1. V shed 7 bases and J 5 bases; nucleotides not matched to a gene: 6. The CDR3 runs to 13 residues. Per the germline V gene, CDR1 is MNHEY and CDR2 is SVGAGI. CDR3 residues: CASIGTGETEAFF. The CDR3 DNA reads TGTGCCAGCATTGGGACAGGTGAAACTGAAGCTTTCTTT.

The genes are TRBV6-1 and TRBJ2-1, with TRBD2 identical over 10 bases. Germline assignment: CDR1 MNHNS and CDR2 SASEGT. The CDR3 is 14 amino acids. The V gene end was trimmed by 3 bases and the J gene end by 6 bases; junction bases not matched to a gene: 2. This chain's CDR3 is CASSELAGVNEQFF. CDR3 bases: TGTGCCAGCAGTGAGCTAGCGGGAGTCAATGAGCAGTTCTTC.

The chain carries TRBV7-7 and TRBJ2-1; D remains ambiguous. Looked up from germline, CDR1 is SSHAT and CDR2 is FNYEAQ (reference sequence). Trimming stripped 2 bases from V and 5 bases from J, with 10 bases between. The CDR3 is 14 amino acids. The CDR3 DNA reads TGTGCCAGCAGCTTATCATCCCGGGACAATGAGCAGTTCTTC. Translating gives CASSLSSRDNEQFF.

The J gene is TRBJ2-6, the V gene TRBV15; no firm D call. V dropped 4 bases and J dropped 0 bases, with 10 bases sitting between them. Germline V gives CDR1 LNHNV, CDR2 YYDKDF (reference sequence). This CDR3 region has 16 residues. The CDR3 protein is CATSNPLSSGANVLTF. CDR3 nucleotides: TGTGCCACCAGCAACCCCCTGAGCTCTGGGGCCAACGTCCTGACTTTC.

The genes are TRBV6-1 and TRBJ1-6; 8 nucleotides agree with TRBD1. Germline lookup yields CDR1 MNHNS and CDR2 SASEGT. Unmatched junction bases numbered 13, after V lost 9 bases and J lost 9 bases. This CDR3 has 15 residues. For the CDR3, the DNA is TGTGCCAGGGATATGGACAGGGATGATGGTTCACCCCTCCACTTT. Protein: CARDMDRDDGSPLHF.

This chain connects TRBV13 to TRBJ2-3, with unresolved D. The CDR3 extends over 13 amino acids. Germline V gives CDR1 PRHDT, CDR2 FYEKMQ (reference sequence). V was pared by 1 base and J by 6 bases, with 8 bases between. The CDR3 nucleotides are TGTGCCAGCAGCTTAGTCGGCGGCGATACGCAGTATTTT. Amino acid sequence: CASSLVGGDTQYF.

V is TRBV19 and J is TRBJ2-3; a weak D match, TRBD2 (5 bases). The ends were cut back, 1 base at V and 2 bases at J, with 10 bases in the middle. The germline V gene has CDR1 LNHDA and CDR2 SQIVND (reference sequence). The CDR3 extends over 15 amino acids. CDR3 sequence (DNA): TGTGCCAGTAGTATAGGTAATAGCGACACAGATACGCAGTATTTT. Its translation: CASSIGNSDTDTQYF.

The rearrangement uses TRBV6-5 and TRBJ1-2, with a tentative D call TRBD1 (5 bases). Between the trimmed V and J ends, which lost 6 bases and 4 bases, there was a span of 18 bases. Germline V lookup: CDR1 MNHEY, CDR2 SVGAGI. The CDR3 is 15 residues long. CDR3 in amino acids: CASRSPGAGGYGYTF. The DNA for the CDR3 is TGTGCCAGCAGGTCGCCCGGGGCGGGGGGCTATGGCTACACCTTC.